This T cell receptor (beta chain) was obtained from a study of T cell clonality in common variable immunodeficiency. Data came from immunoSEQ multiplex PCR; TCRdb stores just in-frame clones and leaves some out. The specimen gives about 43,000 clones without singletons; the ten biggest hold 2% to 2.5%. With 1 base clipped from V and 6 bases from J, the junction kept 3 bases outside the gene matches. The CDR3 is 14 residues long. CDR1 is SGHRS and CDR2 is YFSETQ in the germline V gene. Study outcomes and limitations: The cause of increased CVID clonality remains unclear without subpopulation sequencing. Shared TCRbeta clones were fewer between CVID subjects than controls. In common variable immunodeficiency, TCR beta chains reportedly carried fewer deletions and N-nucleotide insertions.

Ten or more counts support this clone. Antigen specificity is unknown. The read ends 3 residues shy of where the CDR3 ends; the end is completed using the germline J gene. This chain uses TRBV5-1 with TRBJ1-1; 10 positions match TRBD1. This TCR came from a person aged 18 to 70 in good health. Sequencing was performed on peripheral blood mononuclear cells. CDR3 bases read: TGCGCCAGCAGCTTGCCCGGACAGGGGGCTGAA. It codes for CASSLPGQGAE. The full CDR3 reads CASSLPGQGAEAFF.